This T cell receptor (beta chain) was sequenced during a study of control samples from healthy donors and cancer patients. The CDR3 covers 15 residues. The V and J ends lost 5 bases and 3 bases, in that order; junction bases with no gene match: 7. CDR1 and CDR2 (germline): MNHEY, SVGAGI. The assay was immunoSEQ multiplex PCR, and TCRdb's table has in-frame clones only and misses some. The repertoire holds 70,000 to 95,000 clones, with 80% to 95% as singletons. The sample was PBMCs. The gene calls are TRBV6-5 and TRBJ1-5; 7 nucleotides match TRBD1. The receptor was derived from a woman in her forties with lung cancer. The CDR3 here is CASSTGTALNQPQHF. CDR3 sequence (DNA): TGTGCCAGCAGTACCGGGACAGCACTCAATCAGCCCCAGCATTTT.